This paragraph reports one TCR beta chain. The sample is drawn from a study of PD-L1 blockade in urothelial cancer. Study overall: In the patient group, about 85% of the roughly 29 were males with bladder-origin urothelial cancer. Chemotherapy regimens numbering 0 to 3 had been given to patients.

Time point denoted: pretreatment peripheral blood. Peripheral blood mononuclear cells were collected from every patient before and during treatment, yielding between 1 and 8 samples per patient. The V end was cut by 1 base, the J end by 5 bases, with 12 bases between. This CDR3 is 14 amino acids long. Per germline, CDR1 LNHDA and CDR2 SQIVND (reference sequence). Method: immunoSEQ multiplex PCR; TCRdb's copy keeps in-frame clones and lacks some. Seen here are tens of thousands of clones, about 83% observed once, and the top ten hold about 15%. The sample here was PBMCs, taken around atezolizumab (anti-PD-L1) treatment. This receptor was taken from a woman aged 60-75 years with urothelial cancer. The chain recombines TRBV19 with TRBJ2-7; TRBD1 might be the D (6 bases). DNA of the CDR3: TGTGCCAGTAGTATAGGGGTGGACAGAGACGAGCAGTACTTC. Residues: CASSIGVDRDEQYF. The complete variable domain, with remaining parts taken from reference TRBV19 and TRBJ2-7, reads DGGITQSPKYLFRKEGQNVTLSCEQNLNHDAMYWYRQDPGQGLRLIYYSQIVNDFQKGDIAEGYSVSREKKESFPLTVTSAQKNPTAFYLCASSIGVDRDEQYFGPGTRLTVT.